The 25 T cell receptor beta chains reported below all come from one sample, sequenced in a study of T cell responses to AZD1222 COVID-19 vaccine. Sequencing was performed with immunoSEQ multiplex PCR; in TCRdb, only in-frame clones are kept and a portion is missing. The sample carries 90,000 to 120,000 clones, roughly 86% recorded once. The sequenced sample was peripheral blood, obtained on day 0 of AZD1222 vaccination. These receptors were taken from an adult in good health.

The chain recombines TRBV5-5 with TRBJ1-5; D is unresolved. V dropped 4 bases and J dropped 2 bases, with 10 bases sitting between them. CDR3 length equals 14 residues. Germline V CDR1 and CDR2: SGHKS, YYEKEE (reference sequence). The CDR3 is CASSLAEGNQPQHF. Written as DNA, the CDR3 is TGTGCCAGCAGCCTGGCCGAGGGCAATCAGCCCCAGCATTTT. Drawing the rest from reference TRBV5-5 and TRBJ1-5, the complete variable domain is DAGVTQSPTHLIKTRGQQVTLRCSPISGHKSVSWYQQVLGQGPQFIFQYYEKEERGRGNFPDRFSARQFPNYSSELNVNALLLGDSALYLCASSLAEGNQPQHFGDGTRLSIL.

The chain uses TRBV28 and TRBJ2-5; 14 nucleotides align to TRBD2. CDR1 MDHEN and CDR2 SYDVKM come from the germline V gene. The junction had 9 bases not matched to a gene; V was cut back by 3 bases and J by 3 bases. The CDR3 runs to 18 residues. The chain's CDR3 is CASSLPGLAGAGKETQYF. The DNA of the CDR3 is TGTGCCAGCAGTTTGCCGGGACTAGCGGGGGCGGGGAAAGAGACCCAGTACTTC. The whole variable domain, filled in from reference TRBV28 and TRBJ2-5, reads DVKVTQSSRYLVKRTGEKVFLECVQDMDHENMFWYRQDPGLGLRLIYFSYDVKMKEKGDIPEGYSVSREKKERFSLILESASTNQTSMYLCASSLPGLAGAGKETQYFGPGTRLLVL.

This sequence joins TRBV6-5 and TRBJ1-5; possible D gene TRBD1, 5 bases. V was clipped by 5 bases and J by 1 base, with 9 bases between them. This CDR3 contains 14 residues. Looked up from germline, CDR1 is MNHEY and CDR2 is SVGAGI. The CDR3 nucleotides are TGTGCCAGCAGTCCTCGGGACAGCAATCAGCCCCAGCATTTT. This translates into CASSPRDSNQPQHF.

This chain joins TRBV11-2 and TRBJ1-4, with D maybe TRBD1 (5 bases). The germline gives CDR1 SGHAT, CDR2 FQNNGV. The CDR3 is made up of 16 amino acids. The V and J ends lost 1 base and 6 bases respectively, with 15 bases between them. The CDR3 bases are TGTGCCAGCAGCTTAGGCGTCGGGACCGTCGATGAAAAACTGTTTTTT. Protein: CASSLGVGTVDEKLFF.

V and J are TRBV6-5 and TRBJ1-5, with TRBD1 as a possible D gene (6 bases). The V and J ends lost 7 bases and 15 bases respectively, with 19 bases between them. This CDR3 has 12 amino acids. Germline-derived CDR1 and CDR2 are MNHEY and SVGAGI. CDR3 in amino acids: CASTERGEGRHF. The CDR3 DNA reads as TGTGCCAGCACAGAGAGGGGGGAAGGGCGGCATTTT.

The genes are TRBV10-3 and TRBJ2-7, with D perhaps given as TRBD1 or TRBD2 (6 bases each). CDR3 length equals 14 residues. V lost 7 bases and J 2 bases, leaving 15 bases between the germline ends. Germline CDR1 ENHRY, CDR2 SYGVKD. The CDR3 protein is CAITDGGRAYEQYF. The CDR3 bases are TGTGCCATCACCGATGGGGGGCGGGCCTACGAGCAGTACTTC.

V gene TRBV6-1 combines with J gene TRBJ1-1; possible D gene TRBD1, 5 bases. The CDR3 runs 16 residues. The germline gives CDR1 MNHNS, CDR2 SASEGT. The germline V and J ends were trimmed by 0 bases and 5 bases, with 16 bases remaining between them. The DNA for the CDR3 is TGTGCCAGCAGTGAAGCACAGGAGTCCCCCGAAACTGAAGCTTTCTTT. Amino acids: CASSEAQESPETEAFF.

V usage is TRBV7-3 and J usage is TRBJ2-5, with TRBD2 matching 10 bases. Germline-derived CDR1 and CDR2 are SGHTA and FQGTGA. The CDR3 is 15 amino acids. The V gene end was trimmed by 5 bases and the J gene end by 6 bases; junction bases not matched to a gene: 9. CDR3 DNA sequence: TGTGCCAGCAGCCCGGGGGTAGCGGGGGGACAGACCCAGTACTTC. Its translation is CASSPGVAGGQTQYF.

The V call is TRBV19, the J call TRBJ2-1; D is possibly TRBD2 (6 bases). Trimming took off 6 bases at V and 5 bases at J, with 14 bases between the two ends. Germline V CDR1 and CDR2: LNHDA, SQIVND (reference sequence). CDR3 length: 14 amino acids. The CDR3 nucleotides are TGTGCCAGTAGCCCGGGACGGGAGAACAATGAGCAGTTCTTC. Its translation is CASSPGRENNEQFF.

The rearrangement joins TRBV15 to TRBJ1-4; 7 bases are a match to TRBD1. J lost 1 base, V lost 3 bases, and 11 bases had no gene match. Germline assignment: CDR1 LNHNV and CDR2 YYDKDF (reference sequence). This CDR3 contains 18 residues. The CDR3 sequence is CATSRGLGRGLTNEKLFF. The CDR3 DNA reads TGTGCCACCAGCAGGGGACTAGGCAGGGGGTTAACTAATGAAAAACTGTTTTTT.

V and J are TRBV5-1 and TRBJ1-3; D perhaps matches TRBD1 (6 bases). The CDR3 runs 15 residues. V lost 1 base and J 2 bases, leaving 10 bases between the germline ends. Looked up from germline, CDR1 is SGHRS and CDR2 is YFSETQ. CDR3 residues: CASSLLGAAGNTIYF. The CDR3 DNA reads TGCGCCAGCAGCTTGTTGGGGGCGGCTGGAAACACCATATATTTT. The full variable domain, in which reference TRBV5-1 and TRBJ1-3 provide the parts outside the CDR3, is KAGVTQTPRYLIKTRGQQVTLSCSPISGHRSVSWYQQTPGQGLQFLFEYFSETQRNKGNFPGRFSGRQFSNSRSEMNVSTLELGDSALYLCASSLLGAAGNTIYFGEGSWLTVV.

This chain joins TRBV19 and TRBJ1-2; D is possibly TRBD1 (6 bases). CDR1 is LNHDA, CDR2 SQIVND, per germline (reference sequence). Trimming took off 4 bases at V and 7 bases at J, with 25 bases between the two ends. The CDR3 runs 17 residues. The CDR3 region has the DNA TGTGCCAGTAGTAAACGGACAGCTAGCAATAACCTGGGTGGCTACACCTTC. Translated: CASSKRTASNNLGGYTF.

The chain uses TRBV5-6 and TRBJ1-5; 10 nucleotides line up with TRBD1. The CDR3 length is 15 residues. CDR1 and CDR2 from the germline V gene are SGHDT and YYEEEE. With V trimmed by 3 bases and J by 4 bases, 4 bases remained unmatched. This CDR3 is CASSSGQGLNQPQHF. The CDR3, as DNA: TGTGCCAGCAGCTCGGGACAGGGGTTGAATCAGCCCCAGCATTTT.

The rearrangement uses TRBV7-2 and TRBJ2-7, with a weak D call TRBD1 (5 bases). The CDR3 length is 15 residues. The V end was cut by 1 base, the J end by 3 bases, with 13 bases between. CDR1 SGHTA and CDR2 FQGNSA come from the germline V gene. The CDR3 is CASSLVQGGNYEQYF. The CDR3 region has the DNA TGTGCCAGCAGCTTAGTCCAGGGTGGGAACTACGAGCAGTACTTC.

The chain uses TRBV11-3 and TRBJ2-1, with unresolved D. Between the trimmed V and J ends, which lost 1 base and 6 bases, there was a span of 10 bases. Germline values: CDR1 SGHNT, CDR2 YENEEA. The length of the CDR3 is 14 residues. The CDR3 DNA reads TGTGCCAGCAGCTTAGGTCCTCTAACCAATGAGCAGTTCTTC. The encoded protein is CASSLGPLTNEQFF.

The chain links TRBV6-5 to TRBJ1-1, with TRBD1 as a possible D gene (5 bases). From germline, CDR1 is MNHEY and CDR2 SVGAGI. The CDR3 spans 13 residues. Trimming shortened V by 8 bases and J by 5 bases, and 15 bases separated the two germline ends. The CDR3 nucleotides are TGTGCCAGCCAGCGTCAGTCAGGGACTGAAGCTTTCTTT. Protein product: CASQRQSGTEAFF.

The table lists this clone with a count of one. As DNA, the CDR3 is TGTGCCAGGACAACAGAGTTCTCTGGGGCCAACGTCCTGACTTTC. Protein: CARTTEFSGANVLTF. V gene TRBV5-3 combines with J gene TRBJ2-6, with D uncertain. TRBV5-3 is identified as an open reading frame with a role that is uncertain. Trimming shortened V by 8 bases and J by 0 bases, and 12 bases separated the two germline ends. The CDR3 has 15 residues.

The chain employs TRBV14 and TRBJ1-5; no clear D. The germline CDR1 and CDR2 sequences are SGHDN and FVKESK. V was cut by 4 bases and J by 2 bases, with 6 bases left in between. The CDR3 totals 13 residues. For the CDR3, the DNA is TGTGCCAGCAGCCCTTTTGGCAATCAGCCCCAGCATTTT. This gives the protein CASSPFGNQPQHF.

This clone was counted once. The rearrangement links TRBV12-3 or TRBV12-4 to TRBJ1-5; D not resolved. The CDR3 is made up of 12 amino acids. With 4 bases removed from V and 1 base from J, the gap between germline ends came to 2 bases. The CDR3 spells CASSWSNQPQHF. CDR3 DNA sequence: TGTGCCAGCAGTTGGAGCAATCAGCCCCAGCATTTT.

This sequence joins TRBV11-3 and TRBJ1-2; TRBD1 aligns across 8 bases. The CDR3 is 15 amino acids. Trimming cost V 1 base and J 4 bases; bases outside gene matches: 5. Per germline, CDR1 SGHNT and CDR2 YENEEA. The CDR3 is CASSLVPGQAYGYTF. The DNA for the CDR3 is TGTGCCAGCAGCTTAGTGCCGGGACAGGCCTATGGCTACACCTTC.

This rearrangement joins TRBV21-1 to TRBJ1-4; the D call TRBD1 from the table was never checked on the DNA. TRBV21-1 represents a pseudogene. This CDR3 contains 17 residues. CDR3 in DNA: TGTGCCAATCCGAAAGGGGGATCAGGAACAACTAATGAAAAACTGTTTTTT. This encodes CANPKGGSGTTNEKLFF.

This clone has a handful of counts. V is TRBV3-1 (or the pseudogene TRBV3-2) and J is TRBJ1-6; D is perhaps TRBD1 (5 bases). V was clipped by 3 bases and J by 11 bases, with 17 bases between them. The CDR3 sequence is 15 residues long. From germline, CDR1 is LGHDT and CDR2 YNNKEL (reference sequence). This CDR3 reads CASSQRRGIGAPLHF. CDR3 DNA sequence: TGTGCCAGCAGCCAGCGGAGGGGTATCGGGGCACCCCTCCACTTT.

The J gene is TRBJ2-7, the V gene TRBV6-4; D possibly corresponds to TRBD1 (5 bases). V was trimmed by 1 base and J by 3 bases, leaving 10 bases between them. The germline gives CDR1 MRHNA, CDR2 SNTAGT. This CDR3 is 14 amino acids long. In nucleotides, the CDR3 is TGTGCCAGCAGTGACTGGGTCAGGGTCTACGAGCAGTACTTC. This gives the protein CASSDWVRVYEQYF.

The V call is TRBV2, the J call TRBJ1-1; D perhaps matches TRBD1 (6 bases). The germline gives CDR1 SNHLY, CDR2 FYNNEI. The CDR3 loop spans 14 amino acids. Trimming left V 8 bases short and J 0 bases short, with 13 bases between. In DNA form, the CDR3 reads TGTGCCAGCGCCACAGGGTTAATGAACACTGAAGCTTTCTTT. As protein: CASATGLMNTEAFF.

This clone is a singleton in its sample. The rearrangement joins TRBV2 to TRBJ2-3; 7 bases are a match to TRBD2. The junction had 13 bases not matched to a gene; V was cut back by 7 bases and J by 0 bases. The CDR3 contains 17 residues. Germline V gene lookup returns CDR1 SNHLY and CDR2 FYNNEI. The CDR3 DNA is TGTGCCAGCACCTTCCCGCCCGTCGGGGGGAGCACAGATACGCAGTATTTT. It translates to CASTFPPVGGSTDTQYF.